The 4 T cell receptor beta chains presented below share a single source sample, sequenced in a study of T cells in Graves' hyperthyroidism and ophthalmopathy. TCR beta CDR3 region amplification was performed from RNA transcripts. First-round RT-PCR targeting the TCR CDR3 was performed with the HTBI primer set. TCRdb itself ran the multiplex PCR reads through MiXCR, one entry per CDR3 protein. The sample lists around 390,000 distinct CDR3 sequences, roughly 15% occurring once. The sample taken for sequencing was blood. The receptors originated from a woman in her twenties or thirties with Graves' ophthalmopathy.

V is TRBV29-1 and J is TRBJ1-6, with unresolved D. The CDR3 length is 14 residues. CDR1 and CDR2 (germline): SQVTM, ANQGSEA. Trimming shortened V by 0 bases and J by 9 bases, and 12 bases separated the two germline ends. The CDR3 DNA is TGCAGCGTTGAAGAACTCGGAAGTAGTTCACCCCTCCACTTT. Protein: CSVEELGSSSPLHF.

There are a few counts of this clonotype. The chain recombines TRBV5-5 with TRBJ1-4, with a weak D call TRBD1 (5 bases). The CDR3 contains 14 residues. CDR1 and CDR2 from the germline V gene are SGHKS and YYEKEE (reference sequence). Trimming removed 4 bases at V and 6 bases at J, with 13 bases between. The CDR3 region has the DNA TGTGCCAGCAGCCCGGAAGGGGCGTATGAAAAACTGTTTTTT. Translation: CASSPEGAYEKLFF.

At least ten counts were recorded for this clonotype. J is TRBJ2-7 and V is TRBV7-9; 11 bases are a match to TRBD2. Germline lookup yields CDR1 SEHNR and CDR2 FQNEAQ (reference sequence). The ends lost 5 bases at V and 1 base at J; junction bases unmatched: 13. CDR3 length equals 18 residues. CDR3 residues: CASSPPTGLADKSYEQYF. The DNA of the CDR3 is TGTGCCAGCAGCCCACCGACGGGACTAGCGGACAAATCCTACGAGCAGTACTTC.

This clonotype has at least ten counts. This chain links TRBV7-2 with TRBJ1-5; the D gene is possibly TRBD1 (6 bases). Trimming took 5 bases from V and 2 from J, leaving 13 bases between them. CDR3 length equals 15 residues. In germline, CDR1 is SGHTA, CDR2 FQGNSA. Here the CDR3 DNA reads TGTGCCAGCAGCACGTTTCAGGGGCGCAATCAGCCCCAGCATTTT. As protein: CASSTFQGRNQPQHF. Looking up the rest from reference TRBV7-2 and TRBJ1-5 gives the full variable domain: GAGVSQSPSNKVTEKGKDVELRCDPISGHTALYWYRQSLGQGLEFLIYFQGNSAPDKSGLPSDRFSAERTGGSVSTLTIQRTQQEDSAVYLCASSTFQGRNQPQHFGDGTRLSIL.